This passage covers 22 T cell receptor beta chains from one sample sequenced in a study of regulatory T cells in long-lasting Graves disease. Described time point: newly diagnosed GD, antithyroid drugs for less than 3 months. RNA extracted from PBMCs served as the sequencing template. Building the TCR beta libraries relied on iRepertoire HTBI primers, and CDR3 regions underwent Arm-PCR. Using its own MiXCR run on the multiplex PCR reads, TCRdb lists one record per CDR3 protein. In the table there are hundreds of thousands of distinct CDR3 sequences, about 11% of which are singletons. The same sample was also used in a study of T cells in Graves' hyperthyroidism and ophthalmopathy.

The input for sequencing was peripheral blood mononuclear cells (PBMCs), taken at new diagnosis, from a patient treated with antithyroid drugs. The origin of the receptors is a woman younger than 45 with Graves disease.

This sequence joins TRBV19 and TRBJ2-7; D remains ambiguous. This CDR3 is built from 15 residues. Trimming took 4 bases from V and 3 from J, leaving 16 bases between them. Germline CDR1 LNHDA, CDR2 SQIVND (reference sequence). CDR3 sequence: CASSTSGVGSYEQYF. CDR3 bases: TGTGCCAGTAGTACCTCGGGCGTTGGTAGCTACGAGCAGTACTTC.

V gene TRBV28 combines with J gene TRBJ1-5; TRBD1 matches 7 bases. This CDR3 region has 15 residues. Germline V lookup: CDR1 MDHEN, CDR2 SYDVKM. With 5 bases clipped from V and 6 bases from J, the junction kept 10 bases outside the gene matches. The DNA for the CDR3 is TGTGCCAGCAGTCGCGCCCGACAGGGTAGTCAGCCCCAGCATTTT. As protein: CASSRARQGSQPQHF.

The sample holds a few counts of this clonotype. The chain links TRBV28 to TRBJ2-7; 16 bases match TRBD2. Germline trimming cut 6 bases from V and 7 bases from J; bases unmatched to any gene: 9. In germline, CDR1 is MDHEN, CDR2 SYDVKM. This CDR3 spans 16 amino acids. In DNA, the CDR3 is TGTGCCAGCAGCTTCGGGACTAGCGGGAGGGCCGGAGAGCAGTACTTC. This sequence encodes CASSFGTSGRAGEQYF.

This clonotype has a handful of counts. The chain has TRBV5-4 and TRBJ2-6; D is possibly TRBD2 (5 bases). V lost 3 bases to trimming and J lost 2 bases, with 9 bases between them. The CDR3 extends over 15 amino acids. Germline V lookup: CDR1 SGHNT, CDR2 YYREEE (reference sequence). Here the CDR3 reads CASSWGVAGANVLTF. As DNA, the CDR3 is TGTGCCAGCAGCTGGGGAGTGGCTGGGGCCAACGTCCTGACTTTC.

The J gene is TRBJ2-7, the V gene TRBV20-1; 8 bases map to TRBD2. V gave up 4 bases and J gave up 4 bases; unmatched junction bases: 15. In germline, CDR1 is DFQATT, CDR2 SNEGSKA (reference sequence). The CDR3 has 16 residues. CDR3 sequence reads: CSANLAGPIVTYEQYF. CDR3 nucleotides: TGCAGTGCTAACCTAGCGGGCCCGATAGTTACTTACGAGCAGTACTTC.

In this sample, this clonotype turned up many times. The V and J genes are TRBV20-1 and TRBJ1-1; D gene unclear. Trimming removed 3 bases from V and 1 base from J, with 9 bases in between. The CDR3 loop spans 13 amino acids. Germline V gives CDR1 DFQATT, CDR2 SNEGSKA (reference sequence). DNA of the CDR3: TGCAGTGCTAGTCAAACACCGAACACTGAAGCTTTCTTT. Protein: CSASQTPNTEAFF.

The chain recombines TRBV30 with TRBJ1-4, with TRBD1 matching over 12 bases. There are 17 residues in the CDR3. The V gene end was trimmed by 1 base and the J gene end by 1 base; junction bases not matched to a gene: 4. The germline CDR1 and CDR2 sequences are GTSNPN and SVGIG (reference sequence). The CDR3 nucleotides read TGTGCCTGGAGTGAAGGGGACAGGGGGCGAACTAATGAAAAACTGTTTTTT. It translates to CAWSEGDRGRTNEKLFF.

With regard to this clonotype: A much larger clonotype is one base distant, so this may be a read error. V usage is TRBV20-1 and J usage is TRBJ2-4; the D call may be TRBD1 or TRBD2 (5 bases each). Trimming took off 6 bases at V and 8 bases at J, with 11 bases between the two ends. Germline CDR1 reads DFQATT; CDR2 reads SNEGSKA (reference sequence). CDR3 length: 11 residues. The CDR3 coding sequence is TGCAGTGCCCCTGGGGGAGACATTCAGTACTTC. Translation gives CSAPGGDIQYF.

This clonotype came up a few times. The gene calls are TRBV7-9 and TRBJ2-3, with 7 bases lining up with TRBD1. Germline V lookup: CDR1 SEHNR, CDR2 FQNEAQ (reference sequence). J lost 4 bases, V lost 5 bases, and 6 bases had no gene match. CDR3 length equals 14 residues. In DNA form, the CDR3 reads TGTGCCAGCAGCCGTACAGGGGTTGCAGATACGCAGTATTTT. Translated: CASSRTGVADTQYF.

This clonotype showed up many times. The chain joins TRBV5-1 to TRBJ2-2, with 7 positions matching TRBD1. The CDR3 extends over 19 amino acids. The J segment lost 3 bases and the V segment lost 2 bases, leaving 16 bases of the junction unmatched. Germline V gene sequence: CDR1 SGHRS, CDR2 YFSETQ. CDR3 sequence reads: CASSFLGDSAWVYTGELFF. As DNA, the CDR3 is TGCGCCAGCAGCTTCCTAGGGGACAGCGCGTGGGTCTACACCGGGGAGCTGTTTTTT.

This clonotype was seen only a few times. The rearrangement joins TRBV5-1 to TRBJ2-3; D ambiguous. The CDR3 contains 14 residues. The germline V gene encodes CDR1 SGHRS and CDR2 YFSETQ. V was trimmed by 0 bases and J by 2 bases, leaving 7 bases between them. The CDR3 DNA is TGCGCCAGCAGCTTGGAGGATGTCACAGATACGCAGTATTTT. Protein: CASSLEDVTDTQYF.

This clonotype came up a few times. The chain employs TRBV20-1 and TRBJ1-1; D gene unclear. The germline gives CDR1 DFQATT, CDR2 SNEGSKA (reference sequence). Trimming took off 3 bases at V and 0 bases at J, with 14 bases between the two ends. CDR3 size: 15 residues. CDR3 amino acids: CSASSLTWVNTEAFF. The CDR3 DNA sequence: TGCAGTGCTAGTAGCCTAACCTGGGTGAACACTGAAGCTTTCTTT.

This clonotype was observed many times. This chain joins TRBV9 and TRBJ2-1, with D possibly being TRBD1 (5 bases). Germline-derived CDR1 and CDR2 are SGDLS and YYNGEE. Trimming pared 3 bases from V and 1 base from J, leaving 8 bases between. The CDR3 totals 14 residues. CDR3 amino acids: CASSARVSYNEQFF. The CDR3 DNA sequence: TGTGCCAGCAGCGCCAGGGTTTCCTACAATGAGCAGTTCTTC. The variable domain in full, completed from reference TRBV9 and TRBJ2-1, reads DSGVTQTPKHLITATGQRVTLRCSPRSGDLSVYWYQQSLDQGLQFLIQYYNGEERAKGNILERFSAQQFPDLHSELNLSSLELGDSALYFCASSARVSYNEQFFGPGTRLTVL.

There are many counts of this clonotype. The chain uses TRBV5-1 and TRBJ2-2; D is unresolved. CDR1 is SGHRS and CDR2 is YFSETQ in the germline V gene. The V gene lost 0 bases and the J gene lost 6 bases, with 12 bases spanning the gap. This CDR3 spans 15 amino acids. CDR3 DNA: TGCGCCAGCAGCTTGGAGCTAACTGGTGCCGGGGAGCTGTTTTTT. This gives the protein CASSLELTGAGELFF.

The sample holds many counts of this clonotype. For the CDR3, the DNA is TGTGCCAGCTGTTCGGGTAGCACAGATACGCAGTATTTT. It translates to CASCSGSTDTQYF. The V gene is TRBV2, the J gene TRBJ2-3; D unclear. The V end lost 8 bases, the J end lost 0 bases, and 9 bases lay between the germline ends. The germline CDR1 and CDR2 sequences are SNHLY and FYNNEI. CDR3 size: 13 residues. Full variable domain (outside the CDR3, taken from reference TRBV2 and TRBJ2-3): EPEVTQTPSHQVTQMGQEVILRCVPISNHLYFYWYRQILGQKVEFLVSFYNNEISEKSEIFDDQFSVERPDGSNFTLKIRSTKLEDSAMYFCASCSGSTDTQYFGPGTRLTVL.

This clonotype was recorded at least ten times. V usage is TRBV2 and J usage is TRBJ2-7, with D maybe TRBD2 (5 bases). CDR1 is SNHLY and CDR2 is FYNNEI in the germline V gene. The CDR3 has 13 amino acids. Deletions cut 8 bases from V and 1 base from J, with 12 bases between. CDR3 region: CASGRELSYEQYF. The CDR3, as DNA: TGTGCCAGCGGCCGGGAACTTTCCTACGAGCAGTACTTC.

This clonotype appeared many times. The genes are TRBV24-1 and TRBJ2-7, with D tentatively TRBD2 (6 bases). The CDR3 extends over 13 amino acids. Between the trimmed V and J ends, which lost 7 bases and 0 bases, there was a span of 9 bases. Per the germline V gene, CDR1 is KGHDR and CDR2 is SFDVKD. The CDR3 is CATRGGDSYEQYF. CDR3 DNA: TGTGCCACCAGAGGAGGGGACTCCTACGAGCAGTACTTC.

The CDR3 DNA sequence: TGTGCCAGTAGTCCAGGACTAGTCACCCCCGACCAAGAGACCCAGTACTTC. Protein: CASSPGLVTPDQETQYF. The rearrangement uses TRBV19 and TRBJ2-5, with 7 nucleotides matching TRBD2. The V segment lost 5 bases and the J segment 0 bases; nucleotides outside the gene matches: 12. There are 17 residues in the CDR3. Germline CDR1 reads LNHDA; CDR2 reads SQIVND (reference sequence).

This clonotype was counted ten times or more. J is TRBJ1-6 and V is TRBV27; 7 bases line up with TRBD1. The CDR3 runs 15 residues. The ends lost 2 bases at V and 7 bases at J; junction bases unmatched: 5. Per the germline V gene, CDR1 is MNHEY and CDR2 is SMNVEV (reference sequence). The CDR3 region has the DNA TGTGCCAGCAGTTTAAGGGACAGTTCGAATTCACCCCTCCACTTT. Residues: CASSLRDSSNSPLHF.

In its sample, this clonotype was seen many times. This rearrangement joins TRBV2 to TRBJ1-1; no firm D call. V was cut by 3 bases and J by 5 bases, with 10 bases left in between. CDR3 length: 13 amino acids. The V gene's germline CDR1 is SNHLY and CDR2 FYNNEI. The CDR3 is CASSDTFGTEAFF. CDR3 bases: TGTGCCAGCAGTGACACGTTTGGTACTGAAGCTTTCTTT.

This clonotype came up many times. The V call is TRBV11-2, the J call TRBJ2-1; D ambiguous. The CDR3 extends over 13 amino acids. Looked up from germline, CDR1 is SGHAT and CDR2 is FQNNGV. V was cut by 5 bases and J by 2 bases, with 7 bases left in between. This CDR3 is CASSPTPYNEQFF. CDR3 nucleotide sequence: TGTGCCAGCAGCCCCACACCCTACAATGAGCAGTTCTTC.

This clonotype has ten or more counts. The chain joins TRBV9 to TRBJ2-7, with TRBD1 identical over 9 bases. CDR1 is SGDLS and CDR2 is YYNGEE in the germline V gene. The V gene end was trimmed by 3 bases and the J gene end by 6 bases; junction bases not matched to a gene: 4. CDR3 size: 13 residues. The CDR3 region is CASSAGQGSEQYF. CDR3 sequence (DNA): TGTGCCAGCAGCGCGGGACAGGGCTCCGAGCAGTACTTC. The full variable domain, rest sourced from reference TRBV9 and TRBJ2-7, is DSGVTQTPKHLITATGQRVTLRCSPRSGDLSVYWYQQSLDQGLQFLIQYYNGEERAKGNILERFSAQQFPDLHSELNLSSLELGDSALYFCASSAGQGSEQYFGPGTRLTVT.